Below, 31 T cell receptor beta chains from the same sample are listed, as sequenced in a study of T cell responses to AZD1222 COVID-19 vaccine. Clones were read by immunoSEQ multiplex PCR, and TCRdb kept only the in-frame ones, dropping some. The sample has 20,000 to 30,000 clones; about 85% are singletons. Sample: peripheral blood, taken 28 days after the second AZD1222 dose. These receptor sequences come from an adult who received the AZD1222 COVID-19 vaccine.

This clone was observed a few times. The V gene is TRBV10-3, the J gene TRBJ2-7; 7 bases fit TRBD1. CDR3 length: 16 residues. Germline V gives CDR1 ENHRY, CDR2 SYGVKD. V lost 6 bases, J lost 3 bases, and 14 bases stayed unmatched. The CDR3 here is CAISDSTGTDFYEQYF. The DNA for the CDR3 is TGTGCCATCAGCGACTCGACCGGGACAGATTTCTACGAGCAGTACTTC.

This CDR3 is CASSLDPDYNEQFF. Here the CDR3 DNA reads TGTGCCAGCAGCTTAGACCCAGACTACAATGAGCAGTTCTTC. The gene calls are TRBV7-2 and TRBJ2-1; D remains ambiguous. Trimming took 1 base from V and 3 from J, leaving 7 bases between them. Per the germline V gene, CDR1 is SGHTA and CDR2 is FQGNSA. The CDR3 is made up of 14 amino acids.

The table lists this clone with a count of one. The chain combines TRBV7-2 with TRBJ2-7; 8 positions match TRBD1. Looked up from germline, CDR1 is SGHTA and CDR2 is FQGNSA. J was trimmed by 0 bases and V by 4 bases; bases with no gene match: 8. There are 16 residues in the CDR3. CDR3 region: CASSWIAGGASYEQYF. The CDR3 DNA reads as TGTGCCAGCAGCTGGATCGCAGGGGGCGCCTCCTACGAGCAGTACTTC.

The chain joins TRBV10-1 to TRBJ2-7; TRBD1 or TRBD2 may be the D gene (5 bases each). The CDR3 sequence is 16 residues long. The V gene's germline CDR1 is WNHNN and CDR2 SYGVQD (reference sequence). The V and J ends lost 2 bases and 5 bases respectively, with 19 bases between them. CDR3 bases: TGCGCCAGCAGTGAGACCTACAACCGGGACGGCCACGAGCAGTACTTC. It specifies CASSETYNRDGHEQYF.

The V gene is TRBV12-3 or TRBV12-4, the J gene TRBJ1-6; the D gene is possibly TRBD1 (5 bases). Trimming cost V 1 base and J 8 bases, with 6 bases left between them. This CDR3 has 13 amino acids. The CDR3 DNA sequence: TGTGCCAGCAGTTTAGGGGGCGATTCACCCCTCCACTTT. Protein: CASSLGGDSPLHF.

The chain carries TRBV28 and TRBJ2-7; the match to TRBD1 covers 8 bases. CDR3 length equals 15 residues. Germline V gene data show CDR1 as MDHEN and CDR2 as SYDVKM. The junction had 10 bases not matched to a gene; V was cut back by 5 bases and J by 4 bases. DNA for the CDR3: TGTGCCAGCAGTAGATATATCGACAGGGGTTACGAGCAGTACTTC. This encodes CASSRYIDRGYEQYF.

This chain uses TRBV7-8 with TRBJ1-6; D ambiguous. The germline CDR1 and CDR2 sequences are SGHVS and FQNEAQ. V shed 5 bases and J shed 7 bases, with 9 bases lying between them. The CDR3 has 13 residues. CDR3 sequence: CASSPGPNSPLHF. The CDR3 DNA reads TGTGCCAGCAGCCCCGGACCGAATTCACCCCTCCACTTT.

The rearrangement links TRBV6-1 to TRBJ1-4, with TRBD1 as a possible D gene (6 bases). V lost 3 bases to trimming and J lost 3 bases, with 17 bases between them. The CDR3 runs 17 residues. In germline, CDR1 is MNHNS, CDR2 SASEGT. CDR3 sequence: CASSDVTGGLANEKLFF. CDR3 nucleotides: TGTGCCAGCAGTGACGTAACTGGGGGGCTCGCTAATGAAAAACTGTTTTTT.

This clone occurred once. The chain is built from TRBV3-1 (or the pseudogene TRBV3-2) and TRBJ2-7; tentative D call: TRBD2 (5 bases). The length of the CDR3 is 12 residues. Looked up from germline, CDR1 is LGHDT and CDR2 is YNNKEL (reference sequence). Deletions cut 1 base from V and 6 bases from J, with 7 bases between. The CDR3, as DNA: TGTGCCAGCAGCCAAGTACGGGGCGAGCAGTACTTC. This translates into CASSQVRGEQYF.

CDR3 loop: CASSLESPFERGYNEQFF. CDR3 nucleotides: TGTGCCAGCAGCTTAGAATCTCCGTTTGAGCGGGGCTACAATGAGCAGTTCTTC. The chain carries TRBV11-3 and TRBJ2-1; 7 bases map to TRBD2. CDR3 size: 18 residues. Germline V gene lookup returns CDR1 SGHNT and CDR2 YENEEA. Germline trimming cut 0 bases from V and 3 bases from J; bases unmatched to any gene: 11.

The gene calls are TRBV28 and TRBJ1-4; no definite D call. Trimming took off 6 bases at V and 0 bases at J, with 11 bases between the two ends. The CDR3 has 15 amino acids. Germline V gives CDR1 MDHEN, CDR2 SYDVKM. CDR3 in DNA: TGTGCCAGCAGCCGAGACGGTGCAACTAATGAAAAACTGTTTTTT. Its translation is CASSRDGATNEKLFF.

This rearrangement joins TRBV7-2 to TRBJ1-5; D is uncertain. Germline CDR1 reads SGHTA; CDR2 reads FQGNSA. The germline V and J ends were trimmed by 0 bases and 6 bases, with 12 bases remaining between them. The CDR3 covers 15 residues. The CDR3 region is CASSLALFTFQPQHF. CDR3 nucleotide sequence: TGTGCCAGCAGCTTAGCGCTGTTTACTTTTCAGCCCCAGCATTTT.

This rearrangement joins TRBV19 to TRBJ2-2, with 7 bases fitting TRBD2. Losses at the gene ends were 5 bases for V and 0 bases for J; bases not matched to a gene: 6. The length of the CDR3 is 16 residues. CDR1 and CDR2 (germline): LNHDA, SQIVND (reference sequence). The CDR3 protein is CASSSYAGANTGELFF. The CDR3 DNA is TGTGCCAGTAGTTCTTATGCGGGAGCGAACACCGGGGAGCTGTTTTTT.

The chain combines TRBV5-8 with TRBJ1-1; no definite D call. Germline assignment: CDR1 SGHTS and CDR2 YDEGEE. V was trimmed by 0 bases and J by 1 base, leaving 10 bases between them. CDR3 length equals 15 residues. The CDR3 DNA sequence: TGTGCCAGCAGCTTGGCGGGAGATGGGAACACTGAAGCTTTCTTT. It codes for CASSLAGDGNTEAFF.

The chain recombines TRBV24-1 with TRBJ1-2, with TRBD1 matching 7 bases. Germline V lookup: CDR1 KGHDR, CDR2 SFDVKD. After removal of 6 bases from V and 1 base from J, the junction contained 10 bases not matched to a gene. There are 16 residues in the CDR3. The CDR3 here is CATSLRDRDFNYGYTF. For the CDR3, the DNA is TGTGCCACCAGTCTACGGGACAGAGACTTTAACTATGGCTACACCTTC.

The CDR3 is CASSPNPRTASNYGYTF. The CDR3 region has the DNA TGTGCCAGCTCACCCAACCCACGGACAGCTAGTAACTATGGCTACACCTTC. The chain joins TRBV18 to TRBJ1-2; tentatively, D is TRBD1 (6 bases). This CDR3 region has 17 residues. CDR1 and CDR2 (germline): KGHSH, LQKENI. V dropped 3 bases and J dropped 1 base, with 18 bases sitting between them.

For the CDR3, the DNA is TGTGCCAGTAGTATTGGCAACCACAATGAGCAGTTCTTC. Its protein is CASSIGNHNEQFF. The chain is built from TRBV19 and TRBJ2-1; D remains ambiguous. Looked up from germline, CDR1 is LNHDA and CDR2 is SQIVND (reference sequence). The V end was cut by 3 bases, the J end by 5 bases, with 8 bases between. This CDR3 region has 13 residues.

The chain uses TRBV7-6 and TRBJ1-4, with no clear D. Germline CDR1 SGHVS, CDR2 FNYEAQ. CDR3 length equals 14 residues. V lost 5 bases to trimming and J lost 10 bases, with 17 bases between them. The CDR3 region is CASSEGRGIGKLFF. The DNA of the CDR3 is TGTGCCAGCAGCGAAGGCCGCGGGATTGGAAAACTGTTTTTT.

The CDR3 sequence is CAWSSARRGYNEQFF. The CDR3 coding sequence is TGTGCCTGGAGTTCGGCTAGGAGGGGGTACAATGAGCAGTTCTTC. The chain couples TRBV30 to TRBJ2-1; D could derive from TRBD1 or TRBD2 (6 bases each). With 2 bases removed from V and 4 bases from J, the gap between germline ends came to 15 bases. This CDR3 comprises 15 residues. CDR1 is GTSNPN and CDR2 is SVGIG in the germline V gene (reference sequence). Supplemented by reference TRBV30 and TRBJ2-1, the full variable domain reads SQTIHQWPATLVQPVGSPLSLECTVEGTSNPNLYWYRQAAGRGLQLLFYSVGIGQISSEVPQNLSASRPQDRQFILSSKKLLLSDSGFYLCAWSSARRGYNEQFFGPGTRLTVL.

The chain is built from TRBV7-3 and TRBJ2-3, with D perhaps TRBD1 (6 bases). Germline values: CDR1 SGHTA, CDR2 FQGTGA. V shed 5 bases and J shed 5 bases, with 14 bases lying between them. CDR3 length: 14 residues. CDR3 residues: CASSLTKGVDTQYF. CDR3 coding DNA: TGTGCCAGCAGCCTCACCAAGGGGGTAGATACGCAGTATTTT.

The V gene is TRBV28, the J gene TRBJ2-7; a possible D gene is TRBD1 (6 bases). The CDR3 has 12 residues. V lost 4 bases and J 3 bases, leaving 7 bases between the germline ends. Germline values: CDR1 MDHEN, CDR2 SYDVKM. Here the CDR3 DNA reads TGTGCCAGCAGTTCGACAGGCTACGAGCAGTACTTC. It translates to CASSSTGYEQYF.

CDR3 protein: CASSLRAGGYEQYF. As DNA, the CDR3 is TGTGCCAGCAGCCTAAGAGCGGGAGGCTACGAGCAGTACTTC. The chain carries TRBV3-1 (or the pseudogene TRBV3-2) and TRBJ2-7; 9 positions match TRBD2. V shed 4 bases, J shed 3 bases, and the junction held 4 bases outside the gene matches. Germline CDR1 and CDR2: LGHDT and YNNKEL (reference sequence). The CDR3 is made up of 14 amino acids.

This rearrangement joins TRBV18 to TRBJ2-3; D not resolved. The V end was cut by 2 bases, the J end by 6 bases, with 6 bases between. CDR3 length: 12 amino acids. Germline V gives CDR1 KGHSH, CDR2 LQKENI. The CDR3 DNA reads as TGTGCCAGCTCACCATTATTGGATACGCAGTATTTT. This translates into CASSPLLDTQYF.

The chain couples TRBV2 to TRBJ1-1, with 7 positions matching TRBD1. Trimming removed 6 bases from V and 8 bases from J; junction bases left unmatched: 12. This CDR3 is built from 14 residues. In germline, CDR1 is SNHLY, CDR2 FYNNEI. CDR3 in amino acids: CASREISPGQEAFF. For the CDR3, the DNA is TGTGCCAGCAGGGAAATATCGCCGGGACAGGAAGCTTTCTTT.

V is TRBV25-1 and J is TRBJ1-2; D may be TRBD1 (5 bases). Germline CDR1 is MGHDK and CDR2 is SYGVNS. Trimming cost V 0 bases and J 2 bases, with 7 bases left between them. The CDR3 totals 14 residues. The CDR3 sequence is CASSEYKGNYGYTF. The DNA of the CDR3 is TGTGCCAGCAGTGAATACAAGGGGAACTATGGCTACACCTTC.

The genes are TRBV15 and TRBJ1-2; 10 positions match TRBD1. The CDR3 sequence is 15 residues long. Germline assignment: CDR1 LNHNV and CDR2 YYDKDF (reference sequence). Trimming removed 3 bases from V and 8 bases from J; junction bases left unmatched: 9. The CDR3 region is CATSRGGGTGVGYTF. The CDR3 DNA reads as TGTGCCACCAGCAGGGGAGGAGGGACAGGGGTAGGCTACACCTTC.

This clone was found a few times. This CDR3 is CATSGRPNYGYTF. In DNA, the CDR3 is TGTGCCACCAGCGGTCGGCCTAACTATGGCTACACCTTC. This chain uses TRBV15 with TRBJ1-2; D remains unclear. The CDR3 runs 13 residues. V gave up 5 bases and J gave up 0 bases, with 7 bases separating them. Germline loops: CDR1 LNHNV, CDR2 YYDKDF (reference sequence).

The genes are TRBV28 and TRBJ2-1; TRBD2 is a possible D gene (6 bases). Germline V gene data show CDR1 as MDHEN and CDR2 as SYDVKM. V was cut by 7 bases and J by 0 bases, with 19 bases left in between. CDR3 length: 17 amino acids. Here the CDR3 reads CASTPGGAGPSYNEQFF. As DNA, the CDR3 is TGTGCCAGCACCCCCGGCGGGGCAGGTCCCTCCTACAATGAGCAGTTCTTC. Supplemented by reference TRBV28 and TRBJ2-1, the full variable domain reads DVKVTQSSRYLVKRTGEKVFLECVQDMDHENMFWYRQDPGLGLRLIYFSYDVKMKEKGDIPEGYSVSREKKERFSLILESASTNQTSMYLCASTPGGAGPSYNEQFFGPGTRLTVL.

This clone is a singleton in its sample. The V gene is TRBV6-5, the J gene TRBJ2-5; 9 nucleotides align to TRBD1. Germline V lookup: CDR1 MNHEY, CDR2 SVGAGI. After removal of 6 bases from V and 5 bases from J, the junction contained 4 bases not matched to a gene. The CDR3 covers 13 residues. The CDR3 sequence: CASRGTGLETQYF. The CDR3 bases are TGTGCCAGCAGGGGGACAGGGTTGGAGACCCAGTACTTC.

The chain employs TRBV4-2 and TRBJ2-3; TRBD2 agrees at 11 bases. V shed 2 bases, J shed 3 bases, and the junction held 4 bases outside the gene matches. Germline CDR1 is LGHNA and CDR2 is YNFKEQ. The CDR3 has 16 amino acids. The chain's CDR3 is CASSQPGLAETDTQYF. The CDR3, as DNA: TGTGCCAGCAGCCAACCGGGACTAGCGGAGACAGATACGCAGTATTTT.

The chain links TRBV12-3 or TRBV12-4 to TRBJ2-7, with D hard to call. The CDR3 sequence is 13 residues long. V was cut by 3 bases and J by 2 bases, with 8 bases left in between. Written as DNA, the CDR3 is TGTGCCAGCAGTTTTGGGCACACCTACGAGCAGTACTTC. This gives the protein CASSFGHTYEQYF.